Detailed here is one T cell receptor beta chain. The data belong to a study of shared clonotypes between healthy human individuals. In germline, CDR1 is MDHEN, CDR2 SYDVKM. The CDR3 extends over 15 amino acids. V lost 4 bases and J lost 6, with 19 bases in between. Clones were sequenced by immunoSEQ multiplex PCR, and TCRdb holds only the in-frame ones, with some missing. The sample carries roughly 590,000 clones, just under 97% recorded once. Naive CD8 isolation took CD45RO-negative cells positively selected for CCR7 and excluded terminally differentiated effector memory CD45RA+ cells. Sequences were obtained from naive CD8+ T cells sorted from blood. The sequence was obtained from a woman aged 25 to 39 in good health. The chain employs TRBV28 and TRBJ2-7, with D perhaps matching TRBD1 or TRBD2 (6 bases each). CDR3 sequence (DNA): TGTGCCAGCAGTTCGGATTGGGGGGCCCGTCGCGAGCAGTACTTC. Amino acid sequence: CASSSDWGARREQYF. The variable domain in full, with the rest retrieved from reference TRBV28 and TRBJ2-7, is DVKVTQSSRYLVKRTGEKVFLECVQDMDHENMFWYRQDPGLGLRLIYFSYDVKMKEKGDIPEGYSVSREKKERFSLILESASTNQTSMYLCASSSDWGARREQYFGPGTRLTVT.